This T cell receptor beta chain comes out of a study of T cells after yellow fever vaccination. CDR3 length: 12 residues. Trimming stripped 6 bases from V and 16 bases from J, with 16 bases between. Germline-derived CDR1 and CDR2 are SGHDN and FVKESK. Whole-study findings and limits: CD4 and CD8 compartments shared a small share of clonotypes. Boosting was followed by the reappearance of most primary-vaccination clones (roughly 96% CD4, roughly 90% CD8).

Generation of TCR cDNA used 5'RACE template switching (which added a universal primer site and UMIs). Each CDR3 protein gets one entry after TCRdb re-called the 5' RACE reads with MiXCR. The sample records some 150,000 distinct CDR3 sequences, 11% being singletons. Turning to this clonotype: What it binds is not known.

This sequence was found in a man younger than 35 who received the YFV17D yellow fever vaccine. The chain has TRBV14 and TRBJ1-6, with D perhaps TRBD1 (6 bases). The specimen was CD8+ T cells sorted from PBMCs, collected 15 days after the yellow fever booster vaccination. The CDR3 here is CASSRTFGQLHF. The CDR3 coding sequence is TGTGCCAGCAGTAGGACTTTCGGACAGCTCCACTTT.